Listed below are T cell receptor beta chains from one sample, sequenced in a study of blood T cell repertoires in COVID-19. Measured with immunoSEQ multiplex PCR; TCRdb has only the in-frame clones, and not every one. The sample holds about 76,000 clones, around 84% seen once. Sequencing was carried out using peripheral blood. These receptors were taken from a man in his 60s with COVID-19, enrolled during active disease. The CDR3 runs from the conserved cysteine through the conserved F or W. The D gene is left open where the match is weak. Only part of the rows carry a size: once, few, many, or a class if the clone is expanded.

TRBD2,TRBV19,TRBJ2-7,.,CASSIVQRGNYEQYF,TGTGCCAGTAGTATTGTTCAGCGGGGGAACTACGAGCAGTACTTC
.,TRBV11-2,TRBJ1-2,.,CASSFGGEYGYTF,TGTGCCAGCAGCTTCGGGGGGGAGTATGGCTACACCTTC
TRBD1,TRBV28,TRBJ2-5,.,CASSPMLPTGRETQYF,TGTGCCAGCAGTCCCATGCTCCCGACAGGGCGAGAGACCCAGTACTTC
TRBD1,TRBV28,TRBJ1-1,.,CASNLVGTGAPEAFF,TGTGCCAGCAACCTCGTTGGGACAGGGGCCCCTGAAGCTTTCTTT
.,TRBV3-1/TRBV3-2,TRBJ1-6,.,CASSQDPEGSSPLHF,TGTGCCAGCAGCCAAGATCCGGAGGGGAGTTCACCCCTCCACTTT
.,TRBV5-1,TRBJ2-7,.,CASSFVAVQSPREQYF,TGCGCCAGCAGCTTTGTTGCGGTTCAGTCGCCCCGCGAGCAGTACTTC
.,TRBV6-5,TRBJ2-3,.,CASDLQASFTDTQYF,TGTGCCAGCGATCTCCAGGCCTCTTTTACAGATACGCAGTATTTT
TRBD1,TRBV27,TRBJ1-1,.,CASSMTGGNTEAFF,TGTGCCAGCTCCATGACAGGGGGGAACACTGAAGCTTTCTTT
.,TRBV7-2,TRBJ1-2,.,CASSLYGANYGYTF,TGTGCCAGCAGCTTGTATGGAGCTAACTATGGCTACACCTTC
.,TRBV10-2,TRBJ2-5,.,CASSDTLARETQYF,TGCGCCAGCAGCGACACTCTAGCTAGGGAGACCCAGTACTTC
TRBD2,TRBV3-1/TRBV3-2,TRBJ2-5,few,CASSQSIGTSGQETQYF,TGTGCCAGCAGCCAGAGTATTGGGACTAGCGGCCAAGAGACCCAGTACTTC
.,TRBV13,TRBJ2-7,.,CASSSAESFEQYF,TGTGCCAGCAGCTCCGCGGAGTCTTTCGAGCAGTACTTC
TRBD1,TRBV19,TRBJ1-2,.,CASRTGGKRGYTF,TGTGCCAGTAGAACAGGGGGCAAGAGGGGCTACACCTTC
.,TRBV7-3,TRBJ1-5,.,CASSLTTGQPQHF,TGTGCCAGCAGCTTAACGACGGGGCAGCCCCAGCATTTT
.,TRBV2,TRBJ1-2,.,CASTQEGGLSNYGYTF,TGTGCCAGCACCCAAGAGGGGGGACTATCTAACTATGGCTACACCTTC
.,TRBV19,TRBJ1-2,.,CASSGSRDYGYTF,TGTGCCAGTAGTGGTTCCAGGGACTATGGCTACACCTTC
.,TRBV7-7,TRBJ2-5,.,CASSLAPDSVAQYF,TGTGCCAGCAGCTTAGCACCCGACAGCGTGGCCCAGTACTTC
TRBD1,TRBV3-1/TRBV3-2,TRBJ1-3,once,CASSQDPPGQGSPGNTIYF,TGTGCCAGCAGCCAAGATCCCCCGGGACAGGGGTCCCCTGGAAACACCATATATTTT
TRBD2,TRBV3-1/TRBV3-2,TRBJ2-3,few,CASSQKLAGGTQDTQYF,TGTGCCAGCAGCCAAAAACTAGCGGGGGGGACCCAAGATACGCAGTATTTT
TRBD2,TRBV27,TRBJ2-7,.,CASRREGSSYEQYF,TGTGCCAGCAGGAGGGAGGGGAGCTCCTACGAGCAGTACTTC
.,TRBV28,TRBJ1-2,few,CASRRDKGLGGYTF,TGTGCCAGCAGGAGGGACAAGGGACTAGGGGGCTACACCTTC
TRBD2,TRBV29-1,TRBJ2-7,.,CSVRLAVQSYEQYF,TGCAGCGTTAGACTAGCGGTCCAGTCCTACGAGCAGTACTTC
.,TRBV7-9,TRBJ2-3,.,CASSPSGGTDTQYF,TGTGCCAGCAGCCCGTCGGGGGGCACAGATACGCAGTATTTT
TRBD1,TRBV28,TRBJ1-2,.,CASSPGTGPLGDYGYTF,TGTGCCAGCAGTCCCGGGACAGGGCCTCTTGGTGACTATGGCTACACCTTC
.,TRBV3-1/TRBV3-2,TRBJ1-2,.,CASSQGTLNHGYTF,TGTGCCAGCAGCCAAGGGACTTTAAACCATGGCTACACCTTC
.,TRBV15,TRBJ1-4,.,CATSRAVWPNNEKLFF,TGTGCCACCAGCAGGGCCGTTTGGCCGAACAATGAAAAACTGTTTTTT
.,TRBV19,TRBJ1-1,.,CASDGRGNTEAFF,TGTGCCTCCGACGGCCGGGGGAACACTGAAGCTTTCTTT
.,TRBV21-1,TRBJ1-1,.,CASSPRTEMNTEAFF,TGTGCCAGCAGCCCCCGGACAGAAATGAACACTGAAGCTTTCTTT
TRBD2,TRBV5-4,TRBJ2-7,.,CASSSSGVPYEQYF,TGTGCCAGCAGCTCTAGCGGGGTGCCCTACGAGCAGTACTTC
.,TRBV7-3,TRBJ2-3,once,CASSLKGSDTQYF,TGTGCCAGCAGCTTAAAGGGGTCAGATACGCAGTATTTT
.,TRBV5-1,TRBJ1-2,.,CASSLEGQGGGYTF,TGCGCCAGCAGCTTGGAAGGGCAGGGCGGCGGCTACACCTTC
TRBD2,TRBV6-2/TRBV6-3,TRBJ2-7,few,CASSLLGRGSYEGQYF,TGTGCCAGCAGTTTGTTAGGGAGGGGATCATACGAAGGGCAGTACTTC
.,TRBV10-2,TRBJ1-2,.,CASSEPPLGQGVRYTF,TGCGCCAGCAGTGAGCCGCCCTTGGGACAAGGGGTTCGCTACACCTTC
.,TRBV4-1,TRBJ1-2,.,CASSQEGGDYGYTF,TGCGCCAGCAGCCAAGAAGGGGGAGACTATGGCTACACCTTC
TRBD1,TRBV30,TRBJ1-5,.,CAWSDGTGISNQPQHF,TGTGCCTGGAGCGACGGGACAGGCATTAGCAATCAGCCCCAGCATTTT
.,TRBV28,TRBJ1-2,.,CASSFSGQTYGYTF,TGTGCCAGCAGTTTTTCTGGGCAGACCTATGGCTACACCTTC
TRBD1,TRBV19,TRBJ1-5,few,CASSQGAWHF,TGTGCCAGTAGCCAGGGGGCTTGGCATTTT
TRBD1,TRBV19,TRBJ2-7,.,CASSMGGTGSYEQYF,TGTGCCAGTAGTATGGGTGGGACAGGGTCCTACGAGCAGTACTTC
.,TRBV19,TRBJ2-1,.,CASSPTGLIEQFF,TGTGCCAGTAGTCCAACAGGTCTTATTGAGCAGTTCTTC
.,TRBV10-3,TRBJ1-6,few,CAISESETGRSPLHF,TGTGCCATCAGTGAGTCGGAGACAGGCCGTTCACCCCTCCACTTT
TRBD1,TRBV23-1,TRBJ1-2,few,CASSRAGGYGYTF,TGCGCCAGCAGTCGGGCAGGGGGCTATGGCTACACCTTC
.,TRBV18,TRBJ2-2,.,CASSPDRTGELFF,TGTGCCAGCTCACCCGACAGGACCGGGGAGCTGTTTTTT
.,TRBV2,TRBJ1-1,.,CASSEFPNTEAFF,TGTGCCAGCAGTGAATTTCCTAACACTGAAGCTTTCTTT
TRBD2,TRBV14,TRBJ2-7,.,CASSQDFVGGPHEQYF,TGTGCCAGCAGCCAAGATTTTGTGGGAGGGCCCCACGAGCAGTACTTC